This TCR beta chain was obtained from a study of shared clonotypes between healthy human individuals. Study observations and caveats: Memory subsets generally showed smaller estimated richness than naive subsets did.

Profiled with immunoSEQ multiplex PCR; TCRdb holds only in-frame clones, not every one. This repertoire shows 1,500,000 or so clones, about 98.5% found once; its top ten account for 0.3% to 0.45%. Notes on this clone: Its antigen is not known.

V gave up 3 bases and J gave up 7 bases; unmatched junction bases: 11. This CDR3 contains 16 residues. Looked up from germline, CDR1 is KGHSH and CDR2 is LQKENI. The material sequenced was naive CD4+ T cells sorted from blood. Sample subset: CD45RA+ positively selected. The J gene is TRBJ2-1, the V gene TRBV18, with 8 bases fitting TRBD2. This sequence was found in a man younger than 40 in good health. CDR3 coding DNA: TGTGCCAGCTCACCTCTGCCGGGAGGGGGGAGGAATGAGCAGTTCTTC. It is translated as CASSPLPGGGRNEQFF.